The clone carrying this TCR beta chain was detected a few times. As yet, its antigen is unknown. The length of the CDR3 is 14 residues. Conversion of TCR transcripts into cDNA relied on 5'RACE template switching, which added a universal primer site and UMIs. TCRdb processed the 5' RACE reads anew with MiXCR; each CDR3 protein has one entry. The sample has about 230,000 distinct CDR3 sequences; more than 6.5% are singletons. The data stem from a study of T cells after yellow fever vaccination. Whole-study findings and limits: Reappearance after the booster was seen for most primary-vaccination clones, at 95% to 98% CD4 and around 88% CD8. Any FACS-sorted repertoire could hold abundant clonotypes that contaminate it from the bulk population. It was the secondary response that reached its peak faster, day 5 versus 15, but it was weaker.

Sequencing was performed on CD4+ T cells sorted from PBMCs, taken on the day of the yellow fever booster vaccination. The rearrangement joins TRBV21-1 to TRBJ2-7. TRBV21-1 is deemed a pseudogene. The source of this sequence is a man aged 30 to 45 who received the YFV17D yellow fever vaccine. The CDR3 bases are TGTGCCAGCAGCAAAGACCCGACCACCTACGAGCAGTACTTC. Encoded protein: CASSKDPTTYEQYF.